Listed below are T cell receptor beta chains from one sample, sequenced in a study of T cell responses to AZD1222 COVID-19 vaccine. Measured with immunoSEQ multiplex PCR; TCRdb has only the in-frame clones, and not every one. This table has approximately 100,000 clones, around 91% appearing once. The starting material was peripheral blood, obtained 28 days after the second AZD1222 dose. Receptors originate from an adult who received the AZD1222 COVID-19 vaccine. CDR3s include the opening cysteine and the closing phenylalanine or tryptophan. D genes are given only for firm matches. Rows give clone size only sometimes, using once, few, many, or a class for an expanded clone.

j_call d_call clone_size v_call cdr3_aa cdr3_nt
TRBJ1-5 NA NA TRBV30 CAWSRGSTPNQPQHF TGTGCCTGGAGCCGAGGGAGTACCCCCAATCAGCCCCAGCATTTT
TRBJ1-5 NA NA TRBV7-6 CASSPSGSSNQPQHF TGTGCCAGCAGCCCATCCGGCAGTAGCAATCAGCCCCAGCATTTT
TRBJ2-1 NA NA TRBV9 CASSVAGSPSYNEQFF TGTGCCAGCAGCGTAGCGGGCTCACCCTCCTACAATGAGCAGTTCTTC
TRBJ2-7 NA NA TRBV18 CASSNRDRSEQYF TGTGCCAGCTCAAACCGTGATCGCAGCGAGCAGTACTTC
TRBJ2-1 TRBD2 NA TRBV19 CASRLAGGVNEQFF TGTGCCAGCAGACTAGCGGGGGGGGTTAATGAGCAGTTCTTC
TRBJ2-3 TRBD2 NA TRBV25-1 CASSPVTSRYTDTQYF TGTGCCAGCAGCCCCGTGACTAGCCGGTACACAGATACGCAGTATTTT
TRBJ1-1 NA NA TRBV7-9 CASSLQLNTEAFF TGTGCCAGCAGCTTACAGCTGAACACTGAAGCTTTCTTT
TRBJ2-7 TRBD2 NA TRBV4-3 CASSQDFPSGVDSNF TGCGCCAGCAGCCAAGATTTCCCTAGCGGGGTGGATTCGAACTTC
TRBJ2-7 NA once TRBV19 CASSPQTGSGYEQYF TGTGCCAGTAGTCCCCAAACCGGGTCGGGTTACGAGCAGTACTTC
TRBJ2-6 NA once TRBV4-3 CASSQDAGSGANVLTF TGCGCCAGCAGCCAAGACGCAGGCTCTGGGGCCAACGTCCTGACTTTC
TRBJ1-4 NA NA TRBV5-6 CASSFGEKLFF TGTGCCAGCAGCTTCGGTGAAAAACTGTTTTTT
TRBJ1-3 NA once TRBV5-6 CASSRISDTGNTIYF TGTGCCAGCAGCCGGATTTCCGATACTGGAAACACCATATATTTT
TRBJ1-5 NA few TRBV3-1/TRBV3-2 CASSQPGGLKGNQPQHF TGTGCCAGCAGCCAACCTGGGGGGCTCAAGGGCAATCAGCCCCAGCATTTT
TRBJ1-2 NA NA TRBV11-2 CASSLGGGDYGYTF TGTGCCAGCAGCTTAGGGGGCGGCGACTATGGCTACACCTTC
TRBJ1-1 NA NA TRBV15 CATSNRGGLNTEAFF TGTGCCACCAGCAATCGGGGAGGGCTGAACACTGAAGCTTTCTTT
TRBJ1-1 NA once TRBV7-9 CASSLFDSKNTEAFF TGTGCCAGCAGCTTATTCGACAGTAAGAACACTGAAGCTTTCTTT
TRBJ2-3 NA NA TRBV24-1 CATSDPTGGGTDTQYF TGTGCCACCAGTGATCCTACAGGGGGGGGCACAGATACGCAGTATTTT
TRBJ2-2 NA few TRBV19 CASSIAGGAGELFF TGTGCCAGTAGTATAGCCGGGGGAGCCGGGGAGCTGTTTTTT
TRBJ1-6 NA once TRBV11-3 CASSLEGDSPLHF TGTGCCAGCAGCTTAGAAGGGGACTCACCCCTCCACTTT
TRBJ2-1 TRBD2 NA TRBV27 CASSWGLAGNEQFF TGTGCCAGCAGCTGGGGACTAGCGGGTAATGAGCAGTTCTTC
TRBJ2-1 TRBD1 NA TRBV5-8 CASSKGQGYNEQFF TGTGCCAGCAGCAAGGGACAGGGTTACAATGAGCAGTTCTTC
TRBJ1-2 TRBD1 NA TRBV14 CASSQGRGAFGYTF TGTGCCAGCAGCCAAGGCAGGGGGGCTTTTGGCTACACCTTC
TRBJ2-7 TRBD2 NA TRBV2 CASSPLGWTSSDYEQYF TGTGCCAGCAGCCCTTTAGGCTGGACTAGCAGTGACTACGAGCAGTACTTC
TRBJ2-2 TRBD1 NA TRBV25-1 CASSGPGTGGAGELFF TGTGCCAGCAGTGGACCCGGGACAGGGGGTGCCGGGGAGCTGTTTTTT
TRBJ1-1 TRBD1 NA TRBV29-1 CSVQTGTGGVAFF TGCAGCGTGCAAACCGGGACAGGGGGCGTCGCTTTCTTT
TRBJ1-2 NA NA TRBV23-1 CASSQSWGTGGYTF TGCGCCAGCAGTCAGTCGTGGGGAACGGGCGGCTACACCTTC
TRBJ2-7 NA NA TRBV7-8 CASSPFYEQYF TGTGCCAGCAGCCCATTCTACGAGCAGTACTTC
TRBJ1-5 NA few TRBV11-3 CASSFSVEQSLSNQPQHF TGTGCCAGCAGCTTTTCGGTGGAGCAAAGCCTGAGTAATCAGCCCCAGCATTTT
TRBJ2-7 NA once TRBV6-5 CASTHRDQTYEQYF TGTGCCAGTACTCACCGGGACCAAACCTACGAGCAGTACTTC
TRBJ2-3 TRBD2 NA TRBV19 CASSSSGGFSTDTQYF TGTGCCAGTAGTTCGTCCGGGGGGTTCAGCACAGATACGCAGTATTTT
TRBJ2-1 NA NA TRBV10-3 CAISEDVVYNEQFF TGTGCCATCAGTGAGGATGTCGTGTACAATGAGCAGTTCTTC
TRBJ2-1 NA NA TRBV13 CASSLEQGAYNEQFF TGTGCCAGCAGCTTAGAACAGGGCGCCTACAATGAGCAGTTCTTC
TRBJ1-2 NA NA TRBV12-3/TRBV12-4 CASSTGFSYTF TGTGCCAGCAGTACAGGGTTTAGCTACACCTTC
TRBJ1-5 NA NA TRBV10-3 CAISEPDSLAGVENQPQHF TGTGCCATCAGTGAGCCGGACAGTCTAGCCGGTGTCGAAAATCAGCCCCAGCATTTT
TRBJ1-5 NA NA TRBV29-1 CSVGGYNQPQHF TGCAGCGTTGGGGGCTACAATCAGCCCCAGCATTTT
TRBJ2-5 TRBD2 NA TRBV6-5 CASSSWEGLARETQYF TGTGCCAGCAGTTCGTGGGAGGGGCTAGCGCGCGAGACCCAGTACTTC
TRBJ2-1 TRBD1 NA TRBV27 CASSLAGTGNDEQFF TGTGCCAGCAGTTTAGCCGGGACAGGTAACGATGAGCAGTTCTTC
TRBJ1-2 NA NA TRBV19 CASSISGDTTSGYTF TGTGCCAGTAGTATATCAGGAGATACAACCTCTGGCTACACCTTC
TRBJ1-5 NA once TRBV7-8 CASSLFAGAGSGQPQHF TGTGCCAGCAGCTTATTCGCGGGGGCAGGATCGGGACAGCCCCAGCATTTT
TRBJ2-7 NA NA TRBV28 CASSLSDYEQYF TGTGCCAGCAGTTTATCAGACTACGAGCAGTACTTC